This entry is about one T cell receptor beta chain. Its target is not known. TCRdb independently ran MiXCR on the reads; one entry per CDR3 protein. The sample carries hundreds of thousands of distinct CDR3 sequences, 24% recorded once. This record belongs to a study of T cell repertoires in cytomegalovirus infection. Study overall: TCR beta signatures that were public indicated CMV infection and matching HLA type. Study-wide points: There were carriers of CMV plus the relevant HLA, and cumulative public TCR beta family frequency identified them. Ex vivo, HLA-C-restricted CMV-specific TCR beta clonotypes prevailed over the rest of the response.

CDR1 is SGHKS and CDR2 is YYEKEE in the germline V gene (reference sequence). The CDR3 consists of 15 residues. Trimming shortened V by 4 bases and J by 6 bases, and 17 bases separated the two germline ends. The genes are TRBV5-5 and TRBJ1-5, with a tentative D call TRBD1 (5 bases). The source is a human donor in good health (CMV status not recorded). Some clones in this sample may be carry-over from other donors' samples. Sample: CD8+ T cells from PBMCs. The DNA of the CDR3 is TGTGCCAGCAGCGGGTATCGGGGGGTCACTCAGCCCCAGCATTTT. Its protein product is CASSGYRGVTQPQHF.